One T cell receptor beta chain is described in this entry. The antigen is unknown. This sample is drawn from a study of PD-1 blockade in classical Hodgkin lymphoma. V lost 1 base and J 6 bases, leaving 9 bases between the germline ends. Germline CDR1 and CDR2: MGHRA and YSYEKL. This CDR3 is built from 13 residues. Sequencing was performed with immunoSEQ multiplex PCR; in TCRdb, only in-frame clones are kept and a portion is missing. The table has fewer than 20,000 clones, around 80% seen once. Findings and limits, study-wide: Complete responders' baseline diversity resembled that of newly diagnosed patients.

All the patients suffered relapse after autologous stem cell transplantation, and brentuximab vedotin exposure differed. The clonotype originates from a human donor with classical Hodgkin lymphoma. The chain couples TRBV4-1 to TRBJ1-2; D call uncertain. This specimen was peripheral blood mononuclear cells (PBMCs), taken at baseline. CDR3 coding DNA: TGCGCCAGCAGCCAAGGGTGGGGTAATGGCTACACCTTC. Its protein product is CASSQGWGNGYTF.